Following are 24 T cell receptor beta chains from one sample sequenced in a study of CXCR3-negative and CXCR3-positive naive CD8 T cells. Libraries of TRB cDNA were made by 5' RACE and carried UMIs. From the 5' RACE reads, TCRdb lists one entry per CDR3 protein and no DNA. This repertoire includes approximately 83,000 distinct CDR3 sequences. The sample comprised naive CXCR3- CD8+ T cells from blood. The subset is: CD45RO-CCR7+CD27+CD95- naive CD8+ T cells lacking CXCR3 (TNR3-). Receptor source: a human donor in good health. Some clones in this sample may be carry-over from other donors' samples.

The rearrangement uses TRBV6-5 and TRBJ2-5; TCRdb designates TRBD1, a call that cannot be tested without DNA. CDR3 size: 14 residues. The germline CDR1 and CDR2 sequences are MNHEY and SVGAGI. CDR3 amino acids: CASSYGAGLETQYF.

V is TRBV11-3 and J is TRBJ2-7. Germline CDR1 SGHNT, CDR2 YENEEA. This CDR3 has 14 amino acids. CDR3 loop: CASSPFVGSYEQYF.

This chain links TRBV20-1 with TRBJ2-7; TCRdb names TRBD2, which stays unverified in the absence of DNA. Germline lookup yields CDR1 DFQATT and CDR2 SNEGSKA (reference sequence). There are 15 residues in the CDR3. CDR3 sequence: CSARDFGDGGYEQYF.

V gene TRBV29-1 combines with J gene TRBJ2-1; lacking DNA, the TRBD2 call made by TCRdb goes unchecked. Germline assignment: CDR1 SQVTM and CDR2 ANQGSEA. CDR3 length: 15 amino acids. This CDR3 reads CSVETGRGLYNEQFF.

The CDR3 region is CASSLVGPPNNEQFF. The rearrangement links TRBV28 to TRBJ2-1. Germline CDR1 MDHEN, CDR2 SYDVKM. There are 15 residues in the CDR3.

CDR3 protein: CASVPGENTEAFF. This rearrangement joins TRBV7-6 to TRBJ1-1; lacking DNA, the TRBD1 call made by TCRdb goes unchecked. From germline, CDR1 is SGHVS and CDR2 FNYEAQ. CDR3 size: 13 residues.

The CDR3 protein is CASSPGGPDTQYF. The rearrangement uses TRBV27 and TRBJ2-3; TCRdb returns TRBD2, unconfirmable since there is no DNA. The CDR3 is made up of 13 amino acids. The V gene's germline CDR1 is MNHEY and CDR2 SMNVEV (reference sequence).

The J gene is TRBJ2-1, the V gene TRBV28; as DNA is missing, the TRBD2 call by TCRdb cannot be tested. Germline lookup yields CDR1 MDHEN and CDR2 SYDVKM. The CDR3 is 18 residues long. Here the CDR3 reads CASSLMSGLAALGDEQFF.

CDR3 amino acids: CSARGPGLAGVQETQYF. This rearrangement joins TRBV20-1 to TRBJ2-5; TCRdb's D call of TRBD2 is untestable without DNA. CDR3 length: 17 residues. CDR1 is DFQATT and CDR2 is SNEGSKA in the germline V gene (reference sequence).

The J gene is TRBJ1-1, the V gene TRBV7-9; TCRdb returns TRBD1, unconfirmable since there is no DNA. Germline V CDR1 and CDR2: SEHNR, FQNEAQ (reference sequence). There are 15 residues in the CDR3. CDR3: CASSLDPGMNTEAFF.

The V call is TRBV28, the J call TRBJ2-1. This CDR3 is 14 amino acids long. Germline lookup yields CDR1 MDHEN and CDR2 SYDVKM. CDR3 sequence reads: CASNTLSSYNEQFF.

CDR3 protein: CASSQDTGGSEKLFF. The rearrangement links TRBV4-3 to TRBJ1-4; without DNA, the TCRdb call of TRBD1 cannot be checked. From germline, CDR1 is LGHNA and CDR2 YSLEER. This CDR3 is built from 15 residues.

The rearrangement uses TRBV29-1 and TRBJ2-7; no DNA is available, so the TRBD1 call from TCRdb remains unchecked. The CDR3 is 15 residues long. From germline, CDR1 is SQVTM and CDR2 ANQGSEA. The CDR3 here is CSAIGTGEVSYEQYF.

The chain employs TRBV7-8 and TRBJ2-7; checking the TCRdb D call of TRBD1 is not possible without DNA. This CDR3 has 16 residues. Germline CDR1 is SGHVS and CDR2 is FQNEAQ. This chain's CDR3 is CASSLSGTGGSYEQYF.

This rearrangement joins TRBV14 to TRBJ2-7. Germline CDR1 SGHDN, CDR2 FVKESK. CDR3 length: 14 residues. The CDR3 here is CASSLTDQSYEQYF.

The chain carries TRBV29-1 and TRBJ1-1; the D call of TRBD1 rests on TCRdb alone, since no DNA is present to check it. There are 13 residues in the CDR3. Germline CDR1 SQVTM, CDR2 ANQGSEA. The CDR3 protein is CSVGYRGNTEAFF. The full variable domain, with the rest looked up from reference TRBV29-1 and TRBJ1-1, is SAVISQKPSRDICQRGTSLTIQCQVDSQVTMMFWYRQQPGQSLTLIATANQGSEATYESGFVIDKFPISRPNLTFSTLTVSNMSPEDSSIYLCSVGYRGNTEAFFGQGTRLTVV.

The chain employs TRBV20-1 and TRBJ2-4; TCRdb calls TRBD2, which cannot be checked without DNA. Germline V gene data show CDR1 as DFQATT and CDR2 as SNEGSKA (reference sequence). The CDR3 has 14 amino acids. CDR3 sequence: CSARSEASGNIQYF.

This rearrangement joins TRBV7-6 to TRBJ2-3. CDR1 is SGHVS and CDR2 is FNYEAQ in the germline V gene. The CDR3 length is 16 residues. The CDR3 spells CASSVRFGLVVDTQYF.

V gene TRBV29-1 combines with J gene TRBJ2-1; TCRdb indicates TRBD2, and absent DNA this call remains unverified. From germline, CDR1 is SQVTM and CDR2 ANQGSEA. This CDR3 region has 12 residues. Here the CDR3 reads CSAWDVDNEQFF.

This chain links TRBV29-1 with TRBJ2-7; no DNA is available, so the TRBD2 call from TCRdb remains unchecked. CDR1 and CDR2 from the germline V gene are SQVTM and ANQGSEA. This CDR3 comprises 12 residues. The CDR3 loop reads CSVDSPGGEQYF.

The V call is TRBV4-3, the J call TRBJ2-7; TCRdb lists TRBD1, though no DNA is available to test this call. Germline V gene data show CDR1 as LGHNA and CDR2 as YSLEER. This CDR3 has 14 amino acids. The CDR3 loop reads CASSQWGGADEQYF.

The CDR3 protein is CAISTELPGKETQYF. The J gene is TRBJ2-5, the V gene TRBV10-3; TCRdb's D call, TRBD1, is unchecked because there is no DNA. CDR1 is ENHRY and CDR2 is SYGVKD in the germline V gene. The CDR3 runs to 15 residues.

This sequence joins TRBV21-1 and TRBJ2-7; without DNA, the TCRdb call of TRBD2 cannot be checked. TRBV21-1 is noted as a pseudogene. This CDR3 region has 13 residues. CDR3 region: CASSKGLADEQYF.

The rearrangement uses TRBV18 and TRBJ2-2. CDR3 size: 15 residues. Germline CDR1 KGHSH, CDR2 LQKENI. CDR3 protein: CASSPPGMNTGELFF. The complete variable domain, with remaining parts taken from reference TRBV18 and TRBJ2-2, reads NAGVMQNPRHLVRRRGQEARLRCSPMKGHSHVYWYRQLPEEGLKFMVYLQKENIIDESGMPKERFSAEFPKEGPSILRIQQVVRGDSAAYFCASSPPGMNTGELFFGEGSRLTVL.